This entry lists 20 T cell receptor beta chains sequenced from one sample in a study of blood T cell repertoires in COVID-19. Data came from immunoSEQ multiplex PCR; TCRdb stores just in-frame clones and leaves some out. The table shows about 410,000 clones, with 86% occurring only once. Sequencing was performed on peripheral blood. The receptor source for this set is a woman aged 30 to 39 with active or convalescent COVID-19.

This chain links TRBV7-8 with TRBJ2-3; a possible D gene is TRBD1 (6 bases). Germline V gives CDR1 SGHVS, CDR2 FQNEAQ. The V gene lost 5 bases and the J gene lost 3 bases, with 15 bases spanning the gap. The CDR3 is 15 residues long. CDR3 nucleotide sequence: TGTGCCAGCAGCAGCTACAGGGTGAAGACAGATACGCAGTATTTT. This translates into CASSSYRVKTDTQYF.

V and J are TRBV5-1 and TRBJ2-3; D possibly corresponds to TRBD2 (7 bases). V was shortened by 3 bases and J by 2 bases, with 16 bases between the two germline ends. Germline lookup yields CDR1 SGHRS and CDR2 YFSETQ. This CDR3 has 16 amino acids. In DNA, the CDR3 is TGCGCCAGCAGCTCTGGTTCCGGGGGGCCCACAGATACGCAGTATTTT. Encoded protein: CASSSGSGGPTDTQYF.

The genes are TRBV15 and TRBJ2-4; D is ambiguous. Trimming left V 0 bases short and J 10 bases short, with 4 bases between. The germline CDR1 and CDR2 sequences are LNHNV and YYDKDF (reference sequence). The CDR3 length is 11 residues. In DNA form, the CDR3 reads TGTGCCACCAGCAGAGACCTAATTCAGTACTTC. Translation gives CATSRDLIQYF.

The chain has TRBV4-2 and TRBJ2-7; 8 bases fit TRBD1. The CDR3 has 15 residues. J gave up 7 bases and V 0 bases, and 8 bases lay outside the gene matches. Per the germline V gene, CDR1 is LGHNA and CDR2 is YNFKEQ. The CDR3 DNA reads TGTGCCAGCAGCCAAGATTCGCAGGGGGCTTCGGAGCAGTACTTC. Protein: CASSQDSQGASEQYF.

This chain links TRBV4-1 with TRBJ2-3, with 9 bases that match TRBD2. CDR1 is MGHRA and CDR2 is YSYEKL in the germline V gene. Trimming removed 5 bases from V and 0 bases from J; junction bases left unmatched: 9. The CDR3 is 17 residues long. The CDR3 reads CASSTRSLAGSTDTQYF. In nucleotides, the CDR3 is TGCGCCAGCAGCACCCGAAGCCTAGCGGGGAGCACAGATACGCAGTATTTT.

This sequence joins TRBV5-1 and TRBJ2-2; no firm D call. V was cut by 4 bases and J by 6 bases, with 10 bases left in between. This CDR3 contains 13 residues. CDR1 and CDR2 (germline): SGHRS, YFSETQ. The CDR3 loop is CASSAGEAGELFF. For the CDR3, the DNA is TGCGCCAGCAGCGCCGGAGAGGCCGGGGAGCTGTTTTTT.

This clone has just one count. This CDR3 is CASSPMSGETNEKLFF. The DNA for the CDR3 is TGTGCCAGCAGCCCAATGTCAGGGGAAACTAATGAAAAACTGTTTTTT. The genes are TRBV11-2 and TRBJ1-4, with D possibly matching TRBD1 (6 bases). Germline V CDR1 and CDR2: SGHAT, FQNNGV. With 5 bases removed from V and 1 base from J, the gap between germline ends came to 14 bases. This CDR3 contains 16 residues.

This clone was seen a single time. The chain employs TRBV2 and TRBJ1-2; D perhaps matches TRBD1 (5 bases). Trimming took off 3 bases at V and 8 bases at J, with 13 bases between the two ends. This CDR3 has 13 residues. CDR1 is SNHLY and CDR2 is FYNNEI in the germline V gene. CDR3 in amino acids: CASSDPWGGGYTF. In nucleotides, the CDR3 is TGTGCCAGCAGTGATCCTTGGGGCGGCGGCTACACCTTC.

The chain links TRBV19 to TRBJ2-3; 12 bases map to TRBD2. After removal of 5 bases from V and 5 bases from J, the junction contained 5 bases not matched to a gene. This CDR3 comprises 15 residues. Germline CDR1 is LNHDA and CDR2 is SQIVND (reference sequence). The CDR3 bases are TGTGCCAGTAGTCCTAGCGGGGGGGCCGTAGATACGCAGTATTTT. Amino acid sequence: CASSPSGGAVDTQYF.

This chain joins TRBV2 and TRBJ1-4; D possibly corresponds to TRBD1 (6 bases). V gave up 7 bases and J gave up 0 bases, with 15 bases separating them. CDR1 and CDR2 (germline): SNHLY, FYNNEI. The CDR3 contains 16 residues. The CDR3 DNA is TGTGCCAGCACCCCCGGGACATCCCCAACTAATGAAAAACTGTTTTTT. Residues: CASTPGTSPTNEKLFF.

This clone was recorded only once. The chain uses TRBV23-1 and TRBJ2-7; D call uncertain. TRBV23-1 is sorted into the ORF group, with uncertain function. Trimming took 10 bases from V and 3 from J, leaving 19 bases between them. There are 14 residues in the CDR3. CDR3 nucleotide sequence: TGCGCCACCGACGAGGTTAAGAAGGTCTACGAGCAGTACTTC. It is translated as CATDEVKKVYEQYF.

This rearrangement joins TRBV2 to TRBJ1-4; no definite D call. From germline, CDR1 is SNHLY and CDR2 FYNNEI. Between the trimmed V and J ends, which lost 7 bases and 6 bases, there was a span of 21 bases. The CDR3 is made up of 16 amino acids. CDR3 nucleotide sequence: TGTGCCAGCACTCAAGTCCATGGCGGTTTTTATGAAAAACTGTTTTTT. Its protein is CASTQVHGGFYEKLFF.

This clone has only one observation. The chain recombines TRBV30 with TRBJ2-1; D gene ambiguous. CDR1 GTSNPN and CDR2 SVGIG come from the germline V gene (reference sequence). V lost 1 base and J 3 bases, leaving 7 bases between the germline ends. The CDR3 runs 13 residues. CDR3 residues: CAWSDAHYNEQFF. CDR3 coding DNA: TGTGCCTGGAGTGATGCACACTACAATGAGCAGTTCTTC.

The chain links TRBV19 to TRBJ1-6; 9 bases line up with TRBD1. This CDR3 has 16 residues. Germline lookup yields CDR1 LNHDA and CDR2 SQIVND (reference sequence). V trimming: 3 bases; J trimming: 3 bases; junction bases outside the gene matches: 3. The DNA of the CDR3 is TGTGCCAGTAGTATGGGGGACAGGGTCTATAATTCACCCCTCCACTTT. Its translation is CASSMGDRVYNSPLHF.

The rearrangement links TRBV6-5 to TRBJ1-5; D is perhaps TRBD1 (5 bases). The V end lost 6 bases, the J end lost 1 base, and 13 bases lay between the germline ends. The germline CDR1 and CDR2 sequences are MNHEY and SVGAGI. The CDR3 is 15 amino acids. The CDR3 region is CASRVSTASNQPQHF. CDR3 in DNA: TGTGCCAGCAGAGTCTCGACAGCAAGCAATCAGCCCCAGCATTTT.

The chain uses TRBV5-1 and TRBJ2-2, with 10 bases aligning to TRBD1. Germline lookup yields CDR1 SGHRS and CDR2 YFSETQ. The CDR3 consists of 16 residues. Trimming took 3 bases from V and 6 from J; bases not matched to a gene: 8. The CDR3 protein is CASSSRDRGNAGELFF. For the CDR3, the DNA is TGCGCCAGCAGCTCCCGGGACAGGGGTAACGCCGGGGAGCTGTTTTTT.

For the CDR3, the DNA is TGCGCCAGCAGCAGGACCACTAGCGGGACCTACGAGCAGTACTTC. Translated: CASSRTTSGTYEQYF. V usage is TRBV5-1 and J usage is TRBJ2-7, with 10 bases that match TRBD2. The CDR3 loop spans 15 amino acids. The germline CDR1 and CDR2 sequences are SGHRS and YFSETQ. Trimming removed 4 bases from V and 2 bases from J; junction bases left unmatched: 6. Based on the CDR3 plus reference TRBV5-1 and TRBJ2-7, the full variable domain is KAGVTQTPRYLIKTRGQQVTLSCSPISGHRSVSWYQQTPGQGLQFLFEYFSETQRNKGNFPGRFSGRQFSNSRSEMNVSTLELGDSALYLCASSRTTSGTYEQYFGPGTRLTVT.

J is TRBJ1-4 and V is TRBV15; 8 bases match TRBD1. Looked up from germline, CDR1 is LNHNV and CDR2 is YYDKDF (reference sequence). The length of the CDR3 is 15 residues. With 1 base clipped from V and 3 bases from J, the junction kept 1 base outside the gene matches. CDR3 sequence reads: CATSRATGANEKLFF. CDR3 nucleotides: TGTGCCACCAGCAGAGCGACAGGGGCTAATGAAAAACTGTTTTTT.

This sequence joins TRBV5-4 and TRBJ2-3, with 9 bases fitting TRBD2. The ends lost 4 bases at V and 13 bases at J; junction bases unmatched: 19. Germline CDR1 SGHNT, CDR2 YYREEE (reference sequence). This CDR3 contains 16 residues. The CDR3 coding sequence is TGTGCCAGCAGCCGGGTGGCTAGCGGGGTTCAGGGGAGGGAGTATTTT. Protein sequence: CASSRVASGVQGREYF.

The DNA of the CDR3 is TGTGCCAGAAAGAGGGAGACAGGGAGAGTGACAGATACGCAGTATTTT. This gives the protein CARKRETGRVTDTQYF. This chain connects TRBV5-3 to TRBJ2-3, with TRBD1 matching over 7 bases. TRBV5-3 is designated an ORF whose function remains uncertain. The CDR3 runs to 16 residues. After removal of 6 bases from V and 3 bases from J, the junction contained 13 bases not matched to a gene.